Sequencing of this TCR beta chain was carried out in a study of blood T cell repertoires in COVID-19. Study at large: The cDNA or gDNA used as material had been derived from T cells, B-cell-depleted T cells, or PBMCs.

Per the original methods: By means of reference gene primer amplification, nucleated cell counts were estimated. Method: immunoSEQ multiplex PCR; TCRdb's copy keeps in-frame clones and lacks some. V and J calls and clone size are as listed in that table; D and trimming were resolved from the DNA. Of fewer than 200,000 clones in the sample, about 86% were seen once. The CDR3 spans 14 residues. Germline CDR1 and CDR2: SGHVS and FNYEAQ. Between the trimmed V and J ends, which lost 5 bases and 4 bases, there was a span of 14 bases. The material sequenced was peripheral blood. This TCR derives from a man aged 50 to 60 with active or convalescent COVID-19. The chain has TRBV7-6 and TRBJ1-1; D might be TRBD1 (5 bases). The DNA for the CDR3 is TGTGCCAGCAGCCCTTTCGGGGGGGGCACTGAAGCTTTCTTT. Translated: CASSPFGGGTEAFF.